This T cell receptor (beta chain) was sequenced for a study of cytomegalovirus exposure and HLA in healthy donors. General study results and limits: Cytomegalovirus status was reportedly diagnosed by the classifier with high specificity and sensitivity. The listing of 150 to 200 TCR beta chains classed them as cytomegalovirus-associated. Most TCR sequences were seen very rarely across donors, but some public TCRs occurred in many.

The CDR3 covers 15 residues. Germline V lookup: CDR1 SGHRS, CDR2 YFSETQ. V gave up 0 bases and J gave up 3 bases, with 13 bases separating them. Sequencing used immunoSEQ multiplex PCR; TCRdb keeps in-frame clones, though not all of them. The profile shows tens of thousands of clones, approximately 96% of them singletons. The table lists this clone with a few counts. Its cognate antigen is unknown. The material sequenced was PBMCs. The receptor was derived from a woman between 18 and 29 years old in good health and CMV-seropositive. This rearrangement joins TRBV5-1 to TRBJ2-7; weak D call: TRBD1 (5 bases). The CDR3 sequence is CASSLAANQGYEQYF. As DNA, the CDR3 is TGCGCCAGCAGCTTGGCCGCGAACCAGGGCTACGAGCAGTACTTC. The variable domain in full, with the rest retrieved from reference TRBV5-1 and TRBJ2-7, is KAGVTQTPRYLIKTRGQQVTLSCSPISGHRSVSWYQQTPGQGLQFLFEYFSETQRNKGNFPGRFSGRQFSNSRSEMNVSTLELGDSALYLCASSLAANQGYEQYFGPGTRLTVT.